The clone carrying this T cell receptor beta chain was found once. No antigen is known for it. Here immunoSEQ multiplex PCR was the method, and the copy in TCRdb shows in-frame clones only, minus some. The sample has some 1,900,000 clones, 85% to 95% seen once. The data belong to a study of shared clonotypes between healthy human individuals. CD45RO-negative CD8 cells positively selected for CCR7 made up the naive population, which excluded terminally differentiated effector memory CD45RA+ cells. Study-level results: Clonotypes shared by all four sorted-subset donors had higher generation probabilities than non-shared clonotypes.

CDR1 and CDR2 from the germline V gene are SGHDT and YYEEEE. V shed 0 bases, J shed 4 bases, and the junction held 9 bases outside the gene matches. The CDR3 is 16 amino acids. Sequencing used naive CD8+ T cells sorted from blood. This receptor was taken from a man younger than 35 in good health. This rearrangement joins TRBV5-6 to TRBJ1-2, with 7 positions matching TRBD1. The CDR3 spells CASSLGNRGHIYGYTF. CDR3 coding DNA: TGTGCCAGCAGCTTGGGGAATAGGGGGCATATCTATGGCTACACCTTC.